This TCR beta chain was documented in a study of post-analysis software for immune sequencing data. The study's findings and limits: Relative to controls, patients with multiple sclerosis showed significantly lower normalized Chao1 diversity. F measure grouped same-batch samples tightly together.

TCR beta cDNA libraries had unique molecular identifiers. MiXCR, run by TCRdb on the PCR reads, gives a single entry per CDR3 protein. The sample consists of about 460,000 distinct CDR3 sequences, around 40% of them appearing once. About this clonotype itself: Its antigen is not identified.

Sequenced sample: blood. The sequence was collected from a girl aged 5-17 years with multiple sclerosis.

The CDR3 reads CASTLDRGSEKLFF. The CDR3 DNA sequence: TGTGCCAGCACCCTGGACAGGGGTAGTGAAAAACTGTTTTTT. This sequence joins TRBV12-3 or TRBV12-4 and TRBJ1-4; 9 positions agree with TRBD1. The junction had 7 bases not matched to a gene; V was cut back by 7 bases and J by 7 bases. This CDR3 is 14 amino acids long.